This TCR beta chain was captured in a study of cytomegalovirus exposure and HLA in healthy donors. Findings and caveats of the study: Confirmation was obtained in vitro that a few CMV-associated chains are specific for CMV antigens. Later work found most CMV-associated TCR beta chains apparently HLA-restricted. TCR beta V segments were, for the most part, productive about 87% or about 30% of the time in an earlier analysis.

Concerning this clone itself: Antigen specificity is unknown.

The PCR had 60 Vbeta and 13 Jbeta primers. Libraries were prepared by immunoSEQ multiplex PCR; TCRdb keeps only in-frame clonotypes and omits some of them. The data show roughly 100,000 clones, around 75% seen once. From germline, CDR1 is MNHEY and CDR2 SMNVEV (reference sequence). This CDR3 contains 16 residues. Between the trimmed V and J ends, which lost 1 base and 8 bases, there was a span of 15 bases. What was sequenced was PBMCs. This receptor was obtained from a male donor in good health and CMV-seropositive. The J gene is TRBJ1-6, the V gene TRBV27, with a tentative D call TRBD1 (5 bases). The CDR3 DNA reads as TGTGCCAGCAGTTTATTGTCAAGCAGGGAGGATTCACCCCTCCACTTT. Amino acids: CASSLLSSREDSPLHF.